The source of this T cell receptor beta chain is a study of response to subunit inactivated influenza vaccine. Study results and limitations: Researchers suggested that each seasonal influenza vaccination recruits few new T cells.

The CDR3 spans 16 residues. The ends were cut back, 0 bases at V and 4 bases at J, with 13 bases in the middle. The V gene's germline CDR1 is SGDLS and CDR2 YYNGEE. Each CDR3 protein is one row after TCRdb ran MiXCR on the RT-PCR reads. The sample includes around 490,000 distinct CDR3 sequences, around 8% of them seen just once. Ten or more counts support this clonotype. Its antigen remains unknown. This sequence joins TRBV9 and TRBJ2-2, with D possibly TRBD2 on 5 matching bases. This TCR was sampled from a man in his fifties or sixties who received an inactivated influenza vaccine. The sample was PBMCs from blood, taken about 23 months after vaccination. The CDR3 nucleotides read TGTGCCAGCAGCGTAGGAGGAGGATTGAGCACCGGGGAGCTGTTTTTT. It specifies CASSVGGGLSTGELFF.